The 2 T cell receptor beta chains reported below all come from one sample, sequenced in a study of T cell repertoires in cytomegalovirus infection. Using its own MiXCR run on the reads, TCRdb lists one record per CDR3 protein. The repertoire holds approximately 250,000 distinct CDR3 sequences, with around 12% as singletons. Sequencing input: PBMCs. The origin of the receptors is a human donor in good health (CMV status not recorded). Some clones in this sample may be carry-over from other donors' samples.

This clonotype was recorded at least ten times. The chain employs TRBV10-3 and TRBJ2-3; tentative D call: TRBD2 (5 bases). The germline V gene has CDR1 ENHRY and CDR2 SYGVKD. The CDR3 has 17 residues. V was shortened by 2 bases and J by 4 bases, with 19 bases between the two germline ends. The CDR3, as DNA: TGTGCCATCAGTGAGCCGCCCGGAGGAGAGAGCTCAGATACGCAGTATTTT. It encodes CAISEPPGGESSDTQYF.

At least ten counts were recorded for this clonotype. The genes are TRBV6-1 and TRBJ2-7; no reliable D call. Looked up from germline, CDR1 is MNHNS and CDR2 is SASEGT. The ends were cut back, 0 bases at V and 4 bases at J, with 10 bases in the middle. This CDR3 spans 14 amino acids. This CDR3 is CASSEAWDRYEQYF. DNA of the CDR3: TGTGCCAGCAGTGAAGCGTGGGATCGGTACGAGCAGTACTTC.